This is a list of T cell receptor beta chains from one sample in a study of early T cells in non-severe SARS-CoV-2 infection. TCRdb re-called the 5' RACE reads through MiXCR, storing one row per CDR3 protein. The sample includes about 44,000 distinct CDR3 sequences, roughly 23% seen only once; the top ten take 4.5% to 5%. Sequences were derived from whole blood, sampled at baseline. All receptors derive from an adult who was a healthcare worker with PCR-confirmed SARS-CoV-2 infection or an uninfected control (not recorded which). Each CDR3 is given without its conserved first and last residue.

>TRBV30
AWTPLGQDGIEAF
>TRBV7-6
ASSLERSDRSMNTEAF
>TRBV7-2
ASSLFLNPNTGELF
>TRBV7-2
ASSKGVPMNTEAF
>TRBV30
AWSVRGQGNEKLF
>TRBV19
ASSPGTANYGYT
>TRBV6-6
ASSYNFDRDYGYT
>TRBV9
ASSSLRGVGTDTQY
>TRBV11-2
ASSLGALNTEAF
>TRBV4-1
ASSQDIGTVYEQY
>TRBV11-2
ASSLGRASSGNTIY
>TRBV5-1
ASSPIGGGDEQF
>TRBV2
ASNAPGTGSYEQY
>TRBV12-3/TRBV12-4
ASSLAGPSGNTIY
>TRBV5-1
ASSSRTGGVQTQY
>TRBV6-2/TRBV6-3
ASSWIARETQY
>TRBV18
ASSATGDTEAF
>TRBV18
ASSPSTGGYTEAF
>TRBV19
ASSLTSGGARETQY
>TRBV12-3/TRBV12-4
ASSLSLVTEAF
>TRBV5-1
ASSLRQDAYEQY
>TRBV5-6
ASSLGHPNEKLF
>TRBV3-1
ASSQDWDYSSYNEQF
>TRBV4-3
ASSQATGAFQPQH
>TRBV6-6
ASRTGQVSSTEAF
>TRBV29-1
SAAAISTDTQY
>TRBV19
ASSIGSYNSPLH
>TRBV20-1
SARDRAAPGGDSPLH
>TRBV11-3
ASSAGGGTDGANVLT
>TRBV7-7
ASSTGGTDTQY
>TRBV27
ASAAGQGNYNEQF
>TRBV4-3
ASSLDRLSGELF
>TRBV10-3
AISETGSYEQY
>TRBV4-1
ASSPTGINEKLF
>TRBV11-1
ASSLEHRGTEAF
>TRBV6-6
ASSYAGTDSPLH
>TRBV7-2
ASSLELARSSYEQY
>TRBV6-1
ASSEPEIKETQY
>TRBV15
ATSPPEMGRYTNRYNEQF
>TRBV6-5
ASRQPGRLNTEAF
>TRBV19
ASSISPGQGYTGELF
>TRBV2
AQGQEPYGYT
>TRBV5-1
ASSSQRGHGNTIY
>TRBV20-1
SASGTGVTEAF
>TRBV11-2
ASSSASVTEQY